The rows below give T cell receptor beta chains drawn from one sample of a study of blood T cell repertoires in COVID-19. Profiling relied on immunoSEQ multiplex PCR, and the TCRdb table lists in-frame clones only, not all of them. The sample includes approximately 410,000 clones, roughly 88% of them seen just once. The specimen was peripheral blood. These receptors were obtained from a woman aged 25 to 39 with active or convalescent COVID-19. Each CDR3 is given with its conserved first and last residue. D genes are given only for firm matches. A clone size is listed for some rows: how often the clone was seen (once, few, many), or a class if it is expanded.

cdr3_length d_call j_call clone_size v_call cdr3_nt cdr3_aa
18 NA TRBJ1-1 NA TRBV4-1 TGCGCCAGCAGCCAAGATCGGAGTTTCCCAGGGGCTTCCACTGAAGCTTTCTTT CASSQDRSFPGASTEAFF
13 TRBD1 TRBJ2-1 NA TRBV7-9 TGTGCCAGCAGCCGAGCGACAGGGACTGAGCAGTTCTTC CASSRATGTEQFF
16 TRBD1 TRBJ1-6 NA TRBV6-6 TGTGCCAGCAGGGACGGACAGGGTTTTGATAATTCACCCCTCCACTTT CASRDGQGFDNSPLHF
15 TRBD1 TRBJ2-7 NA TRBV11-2 TGTGCCAGCAGACAACCGGGACAGGGCCACTACGAGCAGTACTTC CASRQPGQGHYEQYF
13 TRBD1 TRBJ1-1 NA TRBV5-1 TGCGCCAGCAGCTCCCAACAGGGGTCTGAAGCTTTCTTT CASSSQQGSEAFF
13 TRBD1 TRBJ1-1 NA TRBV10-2 TGCGCCAGCAGTTGGACAGGGCGGACTGAAGCTTTCTTT CASSWTGRTEAFF
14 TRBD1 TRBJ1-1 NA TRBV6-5 TGTGCCAGCAGACGAACAGGGGTATACACTGAAGCTTTCTTT CASRRTGVYTEAFF
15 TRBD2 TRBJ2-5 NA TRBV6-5 TGTGCCAGCACCAGACTAGCTGGCGGGAAAGAGACCCAGTACTTC CASTRLAGGKETQYF
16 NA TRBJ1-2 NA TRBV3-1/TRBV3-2 TGTGCCAGCAGCCAAGATATCGGAGCTCCGCCTCATGGCTACACCTTC CASSQDIGAPPHGYTF
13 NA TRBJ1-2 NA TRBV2 TGTGCCAGCACCCTCGCGGGGGGGTATGGCTACACCTTC CASTLAGGYGYTF
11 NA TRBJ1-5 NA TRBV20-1 TGCAGTGCTAGCGGAGGTGGGCCCCAGCATTTT CSASGGGPQHF
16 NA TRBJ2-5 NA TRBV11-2 TGTGCCAGCAGCTTACTCGGTCAACAGGGTCGAGAGACCCAGTACTTC CASSLLGQQGRETQYF
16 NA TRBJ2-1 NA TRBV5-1 TGCGCCAGCAGCTTGACGGAACAGGGACCATACAATGAGCAGTTCTTC CASSLTEQGPYNEQFF
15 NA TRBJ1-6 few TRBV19 TGTGCCAGTAGTATAGCGGACAGCCAGAATTCACCCCTCCACTTT CASSIADSQNSPLHF
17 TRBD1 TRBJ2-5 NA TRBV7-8 TGTGCCAGCAGCTTACCCTGGACAGGGGGTGGTCAAGAGACCCAGTACTTC CASSLPWTGGGQETQYF
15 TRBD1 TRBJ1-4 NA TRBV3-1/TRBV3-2 TGTGCCAGCAGCCAGAACGCAGGGGGTCGGGAAAAACTGTTTTTT CASSQNAGGREKLFF
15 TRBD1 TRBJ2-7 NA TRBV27 TGTGCCAGCAGTGCTGACAGGGAGAGCTCCTACGAGCAGTACTTC CASSADRESSYEQYF
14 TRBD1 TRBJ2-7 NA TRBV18 TGTGCCAGCTCACCTCGGACAGGGTTCGGGGAGCAGTACTTC CASSPRTGFGEQYF
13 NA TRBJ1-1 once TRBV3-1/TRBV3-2 TGTGCCAGCAGCCAAGGGGGCCAGCACTACGCTTTCTTT CASSQGGQHYAFF
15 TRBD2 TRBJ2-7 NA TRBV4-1 TGCGCCAGCAGCCAAGTGGCTAGCGGGAGTTACGAGCAGTACTTC CASSQVASGSYEQYF
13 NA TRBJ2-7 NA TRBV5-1 TGCGCCAGCAGCTTGGAACTACGTTACGAGCAGTACTTC CASSLELRYEQYF
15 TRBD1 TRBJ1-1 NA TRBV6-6 TGTGCCAGCAGTTACCCAACCGGGACAGGCTCTGAAGCTTTCTTT CASSYPTGTGSEAFF
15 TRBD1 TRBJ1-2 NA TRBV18 TGTGCCAGCTCACCGGGCAGGGGGCCCGACTATGGCTACACCTTC CASSPGRGPDYGYTF
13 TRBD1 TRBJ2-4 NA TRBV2 TGTGCCAGCAGTGGGGGACAGAGCGGCATTCAGTACTTC CASSGGQSGIQYF
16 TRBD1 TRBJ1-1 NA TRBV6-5 TGTGCCAGCAGTTACCTAAGCGGACAGGGCAACACTGAAGCTTTCTTT CASSYLSGQGNTEAFF
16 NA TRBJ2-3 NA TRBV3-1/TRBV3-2 TGTGCCAGCAGCCAAGGGACTATCCTAAGCACAGATACGCAGTATTTT CASSQGTILSTDTQYF
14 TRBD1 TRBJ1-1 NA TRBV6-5 TGTGCCAGCAGATTCGGGACAGCTAACACTGAAGCTTTCTTT CASRFGTANTEAFF
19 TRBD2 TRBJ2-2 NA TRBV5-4 TGTGCCAGCAGCTTGGCCAATCGCGGGGGGACGGGGAACACCGGGGAGCTGTTTTTT CASSLANRGGTGNTGELFF
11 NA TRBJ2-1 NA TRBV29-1 TGCAGCGGGGCGGGGTACAATGAGCAGTTCTTC CSGAGYNEQFF
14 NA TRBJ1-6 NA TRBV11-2 TGTGCCAGCAGCCAGTCTCGGGGTTATTCACCCCTCCACTTT CASSQSRGYSPLHF
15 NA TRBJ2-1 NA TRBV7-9 TGTGCCAGCAGCCCTCCGACTGGCTCCTACAATGAGCAGTTCTTC CASSPPTGSYNEQFF
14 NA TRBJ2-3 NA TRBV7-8 TGTGCCAGCAGCTTAGTGCGGGGCACAGATACGCAGTATTTT CASSLVRGTDTQYF
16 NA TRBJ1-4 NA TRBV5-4 TGTGCCAGCAGCTCCATGGGATGGGGAGCAAATGAAAAACTGTTTTTT CASSSMGWGANEKLFF
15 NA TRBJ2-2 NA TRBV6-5 TGTGCCAGCAGTATCACGTCTATTCGCACCGGGGAGCTGTTTTTT CASSITSIRTGELFF
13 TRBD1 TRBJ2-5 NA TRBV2 TGTGCCAGCAGAGAGGGGGCGGGCGAGACCCAGTACTTC CASREGAGETQYF
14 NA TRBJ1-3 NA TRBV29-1 TGCAGCGTCAGCGTTGGCTTGGAGGGAAACACCATATATTTT CSVSVGLEGNTIYF
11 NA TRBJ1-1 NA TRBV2 TGTGCCAGCAGAACGGACACTGAAGCTTTCTTT CASRTDTEAFF
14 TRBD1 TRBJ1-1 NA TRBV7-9 TGTGCCAGCAGCCCGGACAGGTGGAACACTGAAGCTTTCTTT CASSPDRWNTEAFF
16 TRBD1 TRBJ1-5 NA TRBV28 TGTGCCAGCAGTTCACTTACAGGGGGATGGAATCAGCCCCAGCATTTT CASSSLTGGWNQPQHF
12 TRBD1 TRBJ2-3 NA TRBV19 TGTGCCAGTAGTACAGACAGGGGAACGCAGTATTTT CASSTDRGTQYF
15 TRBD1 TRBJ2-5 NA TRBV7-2 TGTGCCAGCAGCGAGACGGCGGCAGGGGGTGAGACCCAGTACTTC CASSETAAGGETQYF
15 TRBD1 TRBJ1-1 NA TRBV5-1 TGCGCCAGCAGCTTGGGGGACAGGGAGATGTCTGAAGCTTTCTTT CASSLGDREMSEAFF
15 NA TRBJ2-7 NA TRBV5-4 TGTGCCAGCAGCTACCAGGGCGGAGCCAACTACGAGCAGTACTTC CASSYQGGANYEQYF
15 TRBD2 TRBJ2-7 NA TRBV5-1 TGCGCCAGCAGCGGCTCCCAGCGGGAGGGCTACGAGCAGTACTTC CASSGSQREGYEQYF
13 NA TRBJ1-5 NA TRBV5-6 TGTGCCAGCAGCTTGGGGGGGGTTCAGCCCCAGCATTTT CASSLGGVQPQHF
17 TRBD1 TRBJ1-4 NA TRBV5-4 TGTGCCAGCAGCTCAGACAGGGTAGGGCCCCTCGCTGAAAAACTGTTTTTT CASSSDRVGPLAEKLFF
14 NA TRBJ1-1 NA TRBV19 TGTGCCAGTAGTTCAACAGGTGGGAACACTGAAGCTTTCTTT CASSSTGGNTEAFF